A selection of T cell receptor beta chains follows, all from one sample in a study of cytomegalovirus exposure and HLA in healthy donors. Sequencing was performed with immunoSEQ multiplex PCR; in TCRdb, only in-frame clones are kept and a portion is missing. The data show approximately 51,000 clones, approximately 67% seen once. Sequenced input: PBMCs. The receptors shown here come from a man in his thirties or forties in good health and CMV-seronegative. The CDR3 runs from the conserved cysteine through the conserved F or W. Fields, in order: V gene, clone size, CDR3 protein. Size tells how often a clone was seen (once, few, many) or the class of an expanded clone, and some rows leave it out.

>TRBV6-5|-
CASSYQGDGANVLTF
>TRBV19|few
CASSTAGQLLNYGYTF
>TRBV5-1|-
CASSLEGRVGGYTF
>TRBV10-1|-
CASSDRSTDTQYF
>TRBV5-4|-
CASSPPGQGSRETQYF
>TRBV6-5|few
CASSLSGYNQPQHF
>TRBV7-8|-
CASSRSEFLNNQPQHF
>TRBV7-2|few
CASSFRDRVVNGYTF
>TRBV6-1|-
CASKGLAGDYEQYF
>TRBV30|few
CAWSEGVGHYGYTF
>TRBV5-4|-
CASSVGQKNTEAFF
>TRBV30|-
CAWSDQTVSPLHF
>TRBV5-1|-
CASSLGGNSQPQHF
>TRBV5-1|few
CASSVRGRVDEQFF
>TRBV5-6|-
CASSLGMREQYF
>TRBV4-2|-
CASSQSTTSRTYEQYF
>TRBV29-1|-
CSVSLLAKQETQYF
>TRBV6-1|-
CASSVDYANYGYTF
>TRBV11-1|-
CASSLLRGMNTEAFF
>TRBV6-6|-
CASSFEFREQYF
>TRBV6-1|-
CASQRETYSYNEQFF
>TRBV15|-
CATSRDTALAKNIQYF
>TRBV6-5|few
CASSYDAGSDTQYF
>TRBV5-1|-
CASSTGLAGYNEQFF
>TRBV7-8|-
CASSPPSVDTQYF
>TRBV29-1|-
CSVWAGASAYNEQFF
>TRBV4-1|-
CASSQRTSGDLREQYF
>TRBV13|-
CASSLLNRGNTEAFF
>TRBV5-1|-
CASSFKGTGVYIQYF
>TRBV29-1|-
CSAQKTGNSYEQYF
>TRBV5-8|-
CASSLFAAGGSETQYF
>TRBV2|-
CASSGQGFYEQYF
>TRBV15|-
CATSRAGGTYEQYF
>TRBV4-2|few
CASSQDGTNTGELFF
>TRBV6-4|-
CASSTGGGYTF
>TRBV5-1|-
CASSPLLLAGATDTQYF
>TRBV7-9|-
CASSFIPIGQSYEQYF
>TRBV29-1|-
CSVDQGSGTEAFF
>TRBV6-1|-
CASSETSDRAFDEQFF
>TRBV5-1|-
CASANPGGESYQPQHF
>TRBV10-2|few
CASSLGPGELFF
>TRBV10-3|few
CAILAGGPRDEQFF
>TRBV29-1|-
CSVEAFMVQGANYGYTF